This T cell receptor beta chain derives from a study of tissue T cells after allogeneic stem cell transplantation. Study background: Samples with visible lymphocytes on H&E were prioritized for sequencing.

The length of the CDR3 is 15 residues. CDR1 and CDR2 (germline): SGHRS, YFSETQ. Trimming stripped 0 bases from V and 4 bases from J, with 10 bases between. Sequencing was performed with immunoSEQ multiplex PCR; in TCRdb, only in-frame clones are kept and a portion is missing. The sample includes more than 9,500 clones, approximately 70% of them seen just once. Comparators were a few non-transplant cancer patients without known GI disease. The sample here was tissue from the right colon, taken at autopsy. The chain employs TRBV5-1 and TRBJ1-4; D is ambiguous. This clonotype was obtained from a woman aged 18-55 years with breast cancer. CDR3 in amino acids: CASSLGGSNNEKLFF. In DNA form, the CDR3 reads TGCGCCAGCAGCTTGGGAGGGTCGAATAATGAAAAACTGTTTTTT.